The clone carrying this T cell receptor beta chain was detected a few times. Its target is not known. This entry comes from a study of OX40 agonist ivuxolimab in advanced cancers. Study observations and caveats: Some of the lowest clonal expansion was seen in partial responders at 0.1-3.0 mg/kg. Blood T cells, both CD4+ and CD8+, expanded clonally by week 6 at 0.1 to 3.0 mg/kg. Expanded clones were, on average, more numerous in CD8+ T cells than in CD4+.

Produced via immunoSEQ multiplex PCR; TCRdb's table is partial and in-frame only. Altogether over 60,000 clones are present, approximately 80% being singletons, with the ten largest covering 1.9%. Between the trimmed V and J ends, which lost 0 bases and 6 bases, there was a span of 9 bases. CDR3 length: 13 amino acids. CDR1 is GTSNPN, CDR2 SVGIG, per germline (reference sequence). This TCR came from an adult with an advanced solid tumor such as melanoma, head and neck, liver or kidney cancer. The material sequenced was CD4+ or CD8+ T cells sorted from blood, taken in a trial of the OX40 agonist ivuxolimab. This chain uses TRBV30 with TRBJ1-5, with D unclear. The DNA of the CDR3 is TGTGCCTGGAGTGTATTTCCCGGTCAGCCCCAGCATTTT. Its translation is CAWSVFPGQPQHF.